What follows describes a single T cell receptor beta chain. Its antigen is currently unknown. The sample belongs to a study of cytomegalovirus exposure and HLA in healthy donors. Study in general: There were under 130 million unique TCR beta sequences, drawn from about 190 million T cells, in an earlier analysis. Findings of the study overall: Accurate prediction of HLA-A and HLA-B alleles (for most subjects) was reportedly achieved from TCR beta sequences. An analysis that came later showed most CMV-associated TCR beta chains appearing HLA-restricted.

The junction had 7 bases not matched to a gene; V was cut back by 4 bases and J by 5 bases. The V gene's germline CDR1 is SGHDN and CDR2 FVKESK. The CDR3 covers 15 residues. In the PCR, 60 Vbeta and 13 Jbeta primers were used. Only in-frame clones appear in the TCRdb table, and some are missing; sequencing was by immunoSEQ multiplex PCR. The top ten hold more than 5% of the sample, which has about 93,000 clones, over 55% seen once. The chain carries TRBV14 and TRBJ2-5, with 10 bases fitting TRBD2. The material sequenced was PBMCs. This clonotype was obtained from a boy under 18 in good health and CMV-seropositive. The CDR3 here is CASSLSGRVIETQYF. CDR3 nucleotides: TGTGCCAGCAGCCTCAGCGGGAGGGTTATCGAGACCCAGTACTTC.